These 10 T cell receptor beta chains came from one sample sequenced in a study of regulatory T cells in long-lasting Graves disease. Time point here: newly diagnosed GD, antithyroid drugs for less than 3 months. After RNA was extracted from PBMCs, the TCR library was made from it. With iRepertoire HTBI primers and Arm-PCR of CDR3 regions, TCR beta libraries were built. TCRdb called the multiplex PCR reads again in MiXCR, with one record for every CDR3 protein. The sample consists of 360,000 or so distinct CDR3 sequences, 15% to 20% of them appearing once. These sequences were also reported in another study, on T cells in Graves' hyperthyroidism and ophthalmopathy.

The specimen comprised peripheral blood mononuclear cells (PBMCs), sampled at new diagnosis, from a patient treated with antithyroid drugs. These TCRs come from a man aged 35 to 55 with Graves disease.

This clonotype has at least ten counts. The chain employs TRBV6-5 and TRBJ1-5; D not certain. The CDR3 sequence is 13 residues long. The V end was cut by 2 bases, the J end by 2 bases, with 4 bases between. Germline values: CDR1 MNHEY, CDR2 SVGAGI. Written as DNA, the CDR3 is TGTGCCAGCAGTTACCAGGGCAATCAGCCCCAGCATTTT. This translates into CASSYQGNQPQHF.

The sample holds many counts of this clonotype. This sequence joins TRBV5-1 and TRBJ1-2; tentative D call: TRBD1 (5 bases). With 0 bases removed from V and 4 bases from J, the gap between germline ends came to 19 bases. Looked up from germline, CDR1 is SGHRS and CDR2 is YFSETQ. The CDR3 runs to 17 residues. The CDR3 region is CASSLGSGPGPGYGYTF. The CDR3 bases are TGCGCCAGCAGCTTGGGGTCGGGACCCGGTCCAGGCTATGGCTACACCTTC. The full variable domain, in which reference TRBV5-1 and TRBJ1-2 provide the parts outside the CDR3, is KAGVTQTPRYLIKTRGQQVTLSCSPISGHRSVSWYQQTPGQGLQFLFEYFSETQRNKGNFPGRFSGRQFSNSRSEMNVSTLELGDSALYLCASSLGSGPGPGYGYTFGSGTRLTVV.

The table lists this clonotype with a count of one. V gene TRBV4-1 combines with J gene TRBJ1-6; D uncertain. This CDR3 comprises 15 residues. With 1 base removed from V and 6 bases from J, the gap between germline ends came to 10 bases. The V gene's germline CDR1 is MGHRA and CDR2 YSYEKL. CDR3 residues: CASSQGDTVNSPLHF. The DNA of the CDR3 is TGCGCCAGCAGCCAAGGAGACACGGTTAATTCACCCCTCCACTTT.

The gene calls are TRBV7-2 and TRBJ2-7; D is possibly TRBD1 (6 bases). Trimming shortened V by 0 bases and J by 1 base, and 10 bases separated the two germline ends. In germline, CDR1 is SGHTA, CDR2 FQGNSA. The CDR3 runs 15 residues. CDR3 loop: CASSLAGQPSYEQYF. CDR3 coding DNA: TGTGCCAGCAGCTTAGCCGGACAGCCGTCCTACGAGCAGTACTTC.

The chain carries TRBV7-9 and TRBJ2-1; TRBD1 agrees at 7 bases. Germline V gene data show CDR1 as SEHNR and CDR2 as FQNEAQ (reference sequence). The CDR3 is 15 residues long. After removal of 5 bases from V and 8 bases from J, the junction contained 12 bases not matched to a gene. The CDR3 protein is CASSHPGQSDHEQFF. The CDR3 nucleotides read TGTGCCAGCAGCCATCCGGGACAGTCGGACCATGAGCAGTTCTTC.

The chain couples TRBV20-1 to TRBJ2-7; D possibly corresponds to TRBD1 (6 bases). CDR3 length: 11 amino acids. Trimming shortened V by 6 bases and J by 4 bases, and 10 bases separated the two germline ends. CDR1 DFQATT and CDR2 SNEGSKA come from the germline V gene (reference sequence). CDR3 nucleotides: TGCAGTGCGTTGGGGGCTTACGAGCAGTACTTC. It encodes CSALGAYEQYF.

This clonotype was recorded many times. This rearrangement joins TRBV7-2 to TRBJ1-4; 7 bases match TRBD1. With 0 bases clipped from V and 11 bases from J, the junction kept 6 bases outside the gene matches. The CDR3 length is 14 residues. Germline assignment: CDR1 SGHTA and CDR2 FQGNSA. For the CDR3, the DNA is TGTGCCAGCAGCTTAGCCGAGGGGGCGGGGAAACTGTTTTTT. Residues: CASSLAEGAGKLFF. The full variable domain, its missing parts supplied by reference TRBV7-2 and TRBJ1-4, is GAGVSQSPSNKVTEKGKDVELRCDPISGHTALYWYRQSLGQGLEFLIYFQGNSAPDKSGLPSDRFSAERTGGSVSTLTIQRTQQEDSAVYLCASSLAEGAGKLFFGSGTQLSVL.

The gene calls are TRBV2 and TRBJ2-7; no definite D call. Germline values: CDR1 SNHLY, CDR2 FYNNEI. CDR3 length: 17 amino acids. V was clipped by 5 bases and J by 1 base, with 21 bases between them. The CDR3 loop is CASSPPWWTRDSYEQYF. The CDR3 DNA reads TGTGCCAGCAGTCCCCCTTGGTGGACCCGAGATTCCTACGAGCAGTACTTC.

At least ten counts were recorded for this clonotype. The CDR3 sequence is CATGRGAAEQYF. The CDR3 DNA reads as TGTGCCACCGGCCGAGGGGCCGCCGAGCAGTACTTC. The chain couples TRBV28 to TRBJ2-7; D is perhaps TRBD1 or TRBD2 (5 bases each). The V gene's germline CDR1 is MDHEN and CDR2 SYDVKM. Trimming took off 10 bases at V and 6 bases at J, with 16 bases between the two ends. The CDR3 loop spans 12 amino acids.

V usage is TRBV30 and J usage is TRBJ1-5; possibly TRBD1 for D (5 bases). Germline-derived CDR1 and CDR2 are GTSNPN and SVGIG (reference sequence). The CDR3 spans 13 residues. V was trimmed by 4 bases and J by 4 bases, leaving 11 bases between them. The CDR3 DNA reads TGTGCCTGGACCGGGACTTTAAATCAGCCCCAGCATTTT. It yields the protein CAWTGTLNQPQHF.